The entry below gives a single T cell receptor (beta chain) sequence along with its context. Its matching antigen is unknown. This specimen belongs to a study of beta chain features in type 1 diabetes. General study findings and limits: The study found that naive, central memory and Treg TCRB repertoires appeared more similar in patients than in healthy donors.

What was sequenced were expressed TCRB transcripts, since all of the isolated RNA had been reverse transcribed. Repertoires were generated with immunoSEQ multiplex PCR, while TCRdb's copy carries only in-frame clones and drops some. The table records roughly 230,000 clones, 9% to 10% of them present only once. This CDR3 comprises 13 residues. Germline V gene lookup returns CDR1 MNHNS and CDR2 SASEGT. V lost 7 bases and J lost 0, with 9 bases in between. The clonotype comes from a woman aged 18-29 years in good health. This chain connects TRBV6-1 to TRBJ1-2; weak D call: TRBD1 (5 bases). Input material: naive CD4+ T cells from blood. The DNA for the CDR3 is TGTGCCAGCATCCCGGACACTAACTATGGCTACACCTTC. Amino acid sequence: CASIPDTNYGYTF.